This record looks at one T cell receptor (beta chain) sequence and its context. The antigen remains unidentified. The CDR3 has 15 residues. The ends were cut back, 7 bases at V and 5 bases at J, with 20 bases in the middle. Germline assignment: CDR1 LGHNT and CDR2 FRNRAP. Only in-frame clones appear in the TCRdb table, and some are missing; sequencing was by immunoSEQ multiplex PCR. The sample consists of some 75,000 clones, about four fifths of them appearing once. This record comes from a study of T cell clones after liver transplantation. Overall study context: TCRbeta sequencing after a pre-transplant mixed lymphocyte reaction identified graft-donor-reactive clones, later tracked in post-transplant blood. As an antigen-independent comparator, third-party-reactive TCRbeta sequences came from pre-transplant mixed lymphocyte reactions. Without induction therapy, subjects received standard immunosuppression until 12-24 months post-transplant. Study observations and caveats: Compared with third party-reactive sequences, donor-reactive ones declined more, independent of withdrawal success.

The starting material was CD4+ T cells from blood, obtained before liver transplant. This receptor was identified in a human donor who received a liver transplant. The chain uses TRBV12-5 and TRBJ1-1; D is perhaps TRBD1 (5 bases). The CDR3 DNA reads TGTGCTAGTGCCCCCCGGGGGGTATCGGGTACTGAAGCTTTCTTT. Its protein product is CASAPRGVSGTEAFF. Filled out from reference TRBV12-5 and TRBJ1-1, the complete variable domain reads DARVTQTPRHKVTEMGQEVTMRCQPILGHNTVFWYRQTMMQGLELLAYFRNRAPLDDSGMPKDRFSAEMPDATLATLKIQPSEPRDSAVYFCASAPRGVSGTEAFFGQGTRLTVV.